These T cell receptor beta chains were read from a single sample in a study of CD8 T cells in ankylosing spondylitis. From the 5' RACE reads, TCRdb called clonotypes with MiXCR, one entry per CDR3 protein. The repertoire holds about 400,000 distinct CDR3 sequences, with approximately 20% as singletons. The source material was blood, either unsorted or a sorted T cell fraction (not recorded which). The receptors were sampled from a male donor with ankylosing spondylitis. Each CDR3 is given with its conserved first and last residue. Each record gives: clone size, J gene, V gene, D gene, CDR3 protein, CDR3 DNA. The D gene is left open where the match is weak. Clone size appears in some rows only: once, few, many, or a class for an expanded clone.

clone size: -
J gene: TRBJ2-5
V gene: TRBV5-4
D gene: -
CDR3 protein: CASSTKGSGQETQYF
CDR3 DNA: TGTGCCAGCAGCACAAAGGGGTCGGGCCAAGAGACCCAGTACTTC

clone size: few
J gene: TRBJ2-1
V gene: TRBV25-1
D gene: TRBD2
CDR3 protein: CASSARGDNEQFF
CDR3 DNA: TGTGCCAGCAGTGCACGGGGGGACAATGAGCAGTTCTTC

clone size: -
J gene: TRBJ2-1
V gene: TRBV5-1
D gene: -
CDR3 protein: CASSLDVEKNNEQFF
CDR3 DNA: TGCGCCAGCAGCTTGGACGTTGAGAAGAACAATGAGCAGTTCTTC

clone size: -
J gene: TRBJ2-4
V gene: TRBV7-3
D gene: -
CDR3 protein: CASSLSRGENIQYF
CDR3 DNA: TGTGCCAGCAGCTTAAGCAGGGGGGAAAACATTCAGTACTTC

clone size: -
J gene: TRBJ1-5
V gene: TRBV28
D gene: -
CDR3 protein: CASSFDSYSNQPQHF
CDR3 DNA: TGTGCCAGCAGTTTCGACAGCTATAGCAATCAGCCCCAGCATTTT

clone size: many
J gene: TRBJ2-1
V gene: TRBV5-1
D gene: TRBD2
CDR3 protein: CASSLGLADNEQFF
CDR3 DNA: TGCGCCAGCAGCTTGGGACTAGCGGACAATGAGCAGTTCTTC

clone size: -
J gene: TRBJ1-2
V gene: TRBV20-1
D gene: -
CDR3 protein: CSANQDDYGYTF
CDR3 DNA: TGCAGTGCTAATCAGGACGACTATGGCTACACCTTC

clone size: few
J gene: TRBJ1-5
V gene: TRBV27
D gene: -
CDR3 protein: CASSSGFGSNQPQHF
CDR3 DNA: TGTGCCAGCAGTTCAGGGTTCGGGAGCAATCAGCCCCAGCATTTT

clone size: -
J gene: TRBJ2-5
V gene: TRBV28
D gene: TRBD1
CDR3 protein: CASSGAPGTGGQETQYF
CDR3 DNA: TGTGCCAGCAGTGGTGCACCGGGGACAGGGGGCCAAGAGACCCAGTACTTC

clone size: -
J gene: TRBJ1-5
V gene: TRBV20-1
D gene: -
CDR3 protein: CSAKGQDLEPQHF
CDR3 DNA: TGCAGTGCTAAGGGACAAGATTTGGAGCCCCAGCATTTT

clone size: -
J gene: TRBJ2-7
V gene: TRBV7-2
D gene: -
CDR3 protein: CASSLDYLGGYEQYF
CDR3 DNA: TGTGCCAGCAGCTTAGATTACCTTGGAGGCTACGAGCAGTACTTC

clone size: -
J gene: TRBJ2-2
V gene: TRBV29-1
D gene: TRBD1
CDR3 protein: CSVVDRGLTGELFF
CDR3 DNA: TGCAGCGTTGTGGACAGGGGGCTGACCGGGGAGCTGTTTTTT

clone size: few
J gene: TRBJ2-1
V gene: TRBV5-1
D gene: TRBD2
CDR3 protein: CASRMTSGRNEQFF
CDR3 DNA: TGCGCCAGCAGGATGACTAGCGGGAGGAATGAGCAGTTCTTC

clone size: -
J gene: TRBJ2-1
V gene: TRBV10-3
D gene: -
CDR3 protein: CAISGVYGTQADNEQFF
CDR3 DNA: TGTGCCATCAGTGGGGTCTACGGGACTCAAGCAGACAATGAGCAGTTCTTC

clone size: few
J gene: TRBJ1-1
V gene: TRBV19
D gene: TRBD1
CDR3 protein: CASSIPLDRGGTEAFF
CDR3 DNA: TGTGCCAGTAGTATCCCCCTCGACAGGGGGGGCACTGAAGCTTTCTTT

clone size: many
J gene: TRBJ2-2
V gene: TRBV20-1
D gene: -
CDR3 protein: CSARQDGPNTGELFF
CDR3 DNA: TGCAGTGCTAGGCAGGACGGCCCGAACACCGGGGAGCTGTTTTTT

clone size: few
J gene: TRBJ2-1
V gene: TRBV28
D gene: -
CDR3 protein: CASSQPGYNEQFF
CDR3 DNA: TGTGCCAGCAGCCAACCGGGGTACAATGAGCAGTTCTTC

clone size: -
J gene: TRBJ2-7
V gene: TRBV30
D gene: -
CDR3 protein: CAHTRALGNEQYF
CDR3 DNA: TGTGCCCATACGCGGGCTTTGGGTAACGAGCAGTACTTC

clone size: -
J gene: TRBJ1-3
V gene: TRBV30
D gene: -
CDR3 protein: CAWSHPGTIYF
CDR3 DNA: TGTGCCTGGAGTCATCCAGGCACCATATATTTT

clone size: -
J gene: TRBJ2-3
V gene: TRBV12-3/TRBV12-4
D gene: TRBD2
CDR3 protein: CASSPGLAGGPGDTQYF
CDR3 DNA: TGTGCCAGCAGTCCAGGACTAGCGGGAGGGCCGGGGGATACGCAGTATTTT

clone size: few
J gene: TRBJ2-3
V gene: TRBV4-1
D gene: TRBD2
CDR3 protein: CASSQDRLAGGPDTQYF
CDR3 DNA: TGCGCCAGCAGCCAAGATAGGCTAGCGGGGGGCCCAGATACGCAGTATTTT

clone size: -
J gene: TRBJ2-7
V gene: TRBV9
D gene: -
CDR3 protein: CASSVGSPPYEQYF
CDR3 DNA: TGTGCCAGCAGCGTAGGGTCGCCCCCCTACGAGCAGTACTTC

clone size: few
J gene: TRBJ1-5
V gene: TRBV3-1
D gene: -
CDR3 protein: CASSNGGHSNQPQHF
CDR3 DNA: TGTGCCAGCAGCAATGGGGGACACAGCAATCAGCCCCAGCATTTT

clone size: -
J gene: TRBJ2-7
V gene: TRBV11-3
D gene: -
CDR3 protein: CASSLGEGRYEQYF
CDR3 DNA: TGTGCCAGCAGCTTAGGAGAGGGGCGGTACGAGCAGTACTTC

clone size: -
J gene: TRBJ1-2
V gene: TRBV29-1
D gene: -
CDR3 protein: CSVQITTDSPAYF
CDR3 DNA: TGCAGCGTTCAAATTACCACCGACAGTCCCGCCTACTTC

clone size: -
J gene: TRBJ2-1
V gene: TRBV29-1
D gene: TRBD1
CDR3 protein: CSVEGGQGVYNEQFF
CDR3 DNA: TGCAGCGTTGAAGGGGGGCAGGGGGTATACAATGAGCAGTTCTTC

clone size: -
J gene: TRBJ2-7
V gene: TRBV20-1
D gene: TRBD1
CDR3 protein: CSTEKQGDEQYF
CDR3 DNA: TGCAGCACCGAGAAGCAGGGGGACGAGCAGTACTTC

clone size: -
J gene: TRBJ1-4
V gene: TRBV5-1
D gene: TRBD1
CDR3 protein: CASSLYFRGRGDEKLFF
CDR3 DNA: TGCGCCAGCAGCTTATACTTCAGGGGGCGGGGAGATGAAAAACTGTTTTTT

clone size: -
J gene: TRBJ2-2
V gene: TRBV9
D gene: -
CDR3 protein: CASSVGPRDGELFF
CDR3 DNA: TGTGCCAGCAGCGTTGGCCCTCGGGACGGGGAGCTGTTTTTT

clone size: -
J gene: TRBJ2-4
V gene: TRBV2
D gene: TRBD2
CDR3 protein: CASRAGTSGKNIQYF
CDR3 DNA: TGTGCCAGCAGAGCGGGGACTTCTGGCAAAAACATTCAGTACTTC

clone size: few
J gene: TRBJ2-3
V gene: TRBV5-1
D gene: -
CDR3 protein: CASTPALSTDTQYF
CDR3 DNA: TGCGCCAGCACCCCAGCCCTAAGCACAGATACGCAGTATTTT

clone size: many
J gene: TRBJ2-1
V gene: TRBV24-1
D gene: TRBD2
CDR3 protein: CATSDLGSGNSHEQFF
CDR3 DNA: TGTGCCACCAGTGATTTGGGTAGCGGGAACTCCCATGAGCAGTTCTTC

clone size: few
J gene: TRBJ2-3
V gene: TRBV20-1
D gene: TRBD2
CDR3 protein: CSAPKAGVTDTQYF
CDR3 DNA: TGCAGTGCTCCTAAAGCGGGAGTCACAGATACGCAGTATTTT

clone size: few
J gene: TRBJ2-1
V gene: TRBV15
D gene: TRBD2
CDR3 protein: CATSINRLADEQFF
CDR3 DNA: TGTGCCACCAGCATAAATCGGCTAGCGGATGAGCAGTTCTTC

clone size: -
J gene: TRBJ2-1
V gene: TRBV3-1
D gene: -
CDR3 protein: CASSQDKKTYNEQFF
CDR3 DNA: TGTGCCAGCAGCCAAGATAAGAAGACCTACAATGAGCAGTTCTTC

clone size: -
J gene: TRBJ2-1
V gene: TRBV4-1
D gene: -
CDR3 protein: CASSQVSDSYNEQFF
CDR3 DNA: TGCGCCAGCAGCCAAGTTAGCGACTCCTACAATGAGCAGTTCTTC

clone size: -
J gene: TRBJ2-3
V gene: TRBV12-3/TRBV12-4
D gene: -
CDR3 protein: CASSIRREVTDTQYF
CDR3 DNA: TGTGCCAGCAGTATCCGCAGGGAAGTGACAGATACGCAGTATTTT

clone size: -
J gene: TRBJ1-1
V gene: TRBV2
D gene: -
CDR3 protein: CASGRIRVTEAFF
CDR3 DNA: TGTGCCAGCGGCAGGATTAGAGTCACTGAAGCTTTCTTT

clone size: -
J gene: TRBJ1-1
V gene: TRBV5-6
D gene: -
CDR3 protein: CASRFNPTGRAEAFF
CDR3 DNA: TGTGCCAGCAGGTTCAACCCGACAGGCCGGGCTGAAGCTTTCTTT

clone size: -
J gene: TRBJ2-7
V gene: TRBV14
D gene: -
CDR3 protein: CASSQDSEQYF
CDR3 DNA: TGTGCCAGCAGCCAAGATTCAGAGCAGTACTTC

clone size: few
J gene: TRBJ2-7
V gene: TRBV2
D gene: TRBD2
CDR3 protein: CASKGLAAPSYEQYF
CDR3 DNA: TGTGCCAGCAAGGGACTAGCGGCGCCCTCCTACGAGCAGTACTTC

clone size: many
J gene: TRBJ1-1
V gene: TRBV7-2
D gene: -
CDR3 protein: CASSLSRSSLMNTEAFF
CDR3 DNA: TGTGCCAGCAGCCTCAGCCGTTCCTCCCTTATGAACACTGAAGCTTTCTTT

clone size: -
J gene: TRBJ2-7
V gene: TRBV10-3
D gene: -
CDR3 protein: CAIKGGVDEQYF
CDR3 DNA: TGTGCCATCAAGGGGGGCGTCGACGAGCAGTACTTC

clone size: -
J gene: TRBJ2-1
V gene: TRBV20-1
D gene: TRBD2
CDR3 protein: CSARVWTSGRENEQFF
CDR3 DNA: TGCAGTGCTAGAGTCTGGACTAGCGGGAGAGAAAATGAGCAGTTCTTC

clone size: -
J gene: TRBJ1-5
V gene: TRBV20-1
D gene: -
CDR3 protein: CSARENGGQPQHF
CDR3 DNA: TGCAGTGCTAGAGAGAATGGGGGTCAGCCCCAGCATTTT

clone size: few
J gene: TRBJ1-1
V gene: TRBV4-1
D gene: -
CDR3 protein: CASSQDQMNTEAFF
CDR3 DNA: TGCGCCAGCAGCCAAGACCAGATGAACACTGAAGCTTTCTTT

clone size: few
J gene: TRBJ1-1
V gene: TRBV6-1
D gene: TRBD1
CDR3 protein: CASSDRGGATEAFF
CDR3 DNA: TGTGCCAGCAGCGACAGGGGGGGGGCCACTGAAGCTTTCTTT

clone size: few
J gene: TRBJ2-6
V gene: TRBV28
D gene: -
CDR3 protein: CASMVHGANVLTF
CDR3 DNA: TGTGCCAGCATGGTGCATGGGGCCAACGTCCTGACTTTC

clone size: few
J gene: TRBJ1-6
V gene: TRBV6-1
D gene: -
CDR3 protein: CASSEAARVYNSPLHF
CDR3 DNA: TGTGCCAGCAGTGAAGCAGCACGTGTCTATAATTCACCCCTCCACTTT

clone size: -
J gene: TRBJ2-3
V gene: TRBV6-5
D gene: -
CDR3 protein: CASSYSRVSTDTQYF
CDR3 DNA: TGTGCCAGCAGTTACTCGCGGGTTAGCACAGATACGCAGTATTTT

clone size: -
J gene: TRBJ2-3
V gene: TRBV20-1
D gene: TRBD2
CDR3 protein: CSARDSGRDTQYF
CDR3 DNA: TGCAGTGCTAGAGATAGCGGGAGGGATACGCAGTATTTT

clone size: -
J gene: TRBJ1-2
V gene: TRBV12-3/TRBV12-4
D gene: -
CDR3 protein: CASSFQVNYGYTF
CDR3 DNA: TGTGCCAGCAGTTTTCAAGTCAACTATGGCTACACCTTC

clone size: few
J gene: TRBJ2-6
V gene: TRBV11-2
D gene: -
CDR3 protein: CASSIWTHSSGANVLTF
CDR3 DNA: TGTGCCAGCAGCATATGGACGCATAGCTCTGGGGCCAACGTCCTGACTTTC

clone size: few
J gene: TRBJ2-3
V gene: TRBV7-2
D gene: TRBD2
CDR3 protein: CASSIKREIHPTDTQYF
CDR3 DNA: TGTGCCAGCAGTATCAAGCGGGAAATCCATCCCACAGATACGCAGTATTTT